A single sample is the source of the 8 T cell receptor beta chains below, sequenced in a study of precursors of human CD4 cytotoxic T cells. TCRdb analysed the reads with MiXCR anew, one entry per CDR3 protein. The profile shows 600 or so distinct CDR3 sequences, approximately 15% of them singletons. Four sorted CD4+ memory subsets, central memory, effector memory, IL-7R-high TEMRA and IL-7R-negative TEMRA, were UMI-sequenced. The specimen was memory CD4+ T cells from blood (PBMCs). The receptor set was obtained from a human donor in good health.

Turning to this clonotype: A read error may explain this, as a much larger clone is one base away. J is TRBJ2-2 and V is TRBV28; D call uncertain. The germline gives CDR1 MDHEN, CDR2 SYDVKM. This CDR3 is 16 amino acids long. The CDR3 reads CANSLSPDWNTGELFF. In nucleotides, the CDR3 is TGTGCCAACAGTTTAAGTCCCGACTGGAACACCGGGGAGCTGTTTTTT.

This clonotype has more than one count but fewer than ten. The chain has TRBV11-2 and TRBJ2-5; a possible D gene is TRBD1 (5 bases). From germline, CDR1 is SGHAT and CDR2 FQNNGV. The CDR3 is 15 amino acids. V was shortened by 0 bases and J by 5 bases, with 13 bases between the two germline ends. As DNA, the CDR3 is TGTGCCAGCAGCTTAGAAGGACACCCTTCGGAGACCCAGTACTTC. Residues: CASSLEGHPSETQYF.

The CDR3 coding sequence is TGCAGTGCTAGAATGGGCGAGCAGTACTTC. Translation gives CSARMGEQYF. This chain joins TRBV20-1 and TRBJ2-7; no firm D call. Germline V CDR1 and CDR2: DFQATT, SNEGSKA (reference sequence). The germline V and J ends were trimmed by 2 bases and 6 bases, with 5 bases remaining between them. The CDR3 length is 10 residues.

This clonotype was picked up a small number of times. The V call is TRBV11-2, the J call TRBJ2-2, with 12 bases matching TRBD2. After removal of 3 bases from V and 0 bases from J, the junction contained 14 bases not matched to a gene. This CDR3 has 21 amino acids. The germline V gene has CDR1 SGHAT and CDR2 FQNNGV. The CDR3 here is CASSFRRQGLAGTPNTGELFF. The CDR3 DNA sequence: TGTGCCAGCAGCTTTAGACGCCAAGGACTAGCGGGAACACCGAACACCGGGGAGCTGTTTTTT. The whole variable domain, remainder taken from reference TRBV11-2 and TRBJ2-2, is EAGVAQSPRYKIIEKRQSVAFWCNPISGHATLYWYQQILGQGPKLLIQFQNNGVVDDSQLPKDRFSAERLKGVDSTLKIQPAKLEDSAVYLCASSFRRQGLAGTPNTGELFFGEGSRLTVL.

The rearrangement joins TRBV5-4 to TRBJ2-3; tentatively, D is TRBD1 or TRBD2 (5 bases each). Germline V CDR1 and CDR2: SGHNT, YYREEE (reference sequence). This CDR3 is 16 amino acids long. V was cut by 1 base and J by 0 bases, with 12 bases left in between. The CDR3, as DNA: TGTGCCAGCAGCTTGTTGGGACGGTATAGCACAGATACGCAGTATTTT. Protein: CASSLLGRYSTDTQYF.

This clonotype occurred a few times. The chain carries TRBV20-1 and TRBJ2-2; no firm D call. Trimming took 1 base from V and 2 from J, leaving 5 bases between them. This CDR3 region has 13 residues. Looked up from germline, CDR1 is DFQATT and CDR2 is SNEGSKA (reference sequence). CDR3 region: CSARVANTGELFF. CDR3 nucleotides: TGCAGTGCTAGAGTCGCTAACACCGGGGAGCTGTTTTTT.

J is TRBJ2-3 and V is TRBV29-1; D possibly corresponds to TRBD1 (6 bases). Germline CDR1 SQVTM, CDR2 ANQGSEA. This CDR3 has 15 amino acids. V was trimmed by 0 bases and J by 3 bases, leaving 13 bases between them. CDR3: CSVEDPTDSTDTQYF. In nucleotides, the CDR3 is TGCAGCGTTGAAGATCCCACGGACAGTACAGATACGCAGTATTTT.

This clonotype occurred a few times. The chain employs TRBV7-9 and TRBJ2-3; a possible D gene is TRBD1 (6 bases). Trimming took off 3 bases at V and 6 bases at J, with 13 bases between the two ends. The CDR3 has 14 residues. Germline values: CDR1 SEHNR, CDR2 FQNEAQ (reference sequence). CDR3: CASSLSQGSDTQYF. DNA of the CDR3: TGTGCCAGCAGCTTGAGCCAGGGGTCGGATACGCAGTATTTT.